The 30 T cell receptor beta chains given below trace back to one sample, sequenced in a study of breast tumors, draining lymph nodes, adjacent tissues. Axillary draining lymph nodes of breast cancer patients supplied the node samples. TCRdb independently ran MiXCR on the multiplex PCR reads; one entry per CDR3 protein. The sample consists of 200,000 to 250,000 distinct CDR3 sequences, 30% to 35% of them appearing once. The sequenced sample consisted of axillary lymph node tissue. Every receptor here comes from a female donor with breast cancer. Some clones in this sample may be carry-over from other donors' samples.

This clonotype was detected a few times. The chain links TRBV6-2 or TRBV6-3 to TRBJ2-1; 9 nucleotides agree with TRBD2. The germline CDR1 and CDR2 sequences are MNHEY and SVGEGT. V shed 6 bases, J shed 5 bases, and the junction held 8 bases outside the gene matches. The CDR3 runs 15 residues. The CDR3 protein is CASSPTSGPHNEQFF. CDR3 in DNA: TGTGCCAGCAGCCCTACTAGCGGGCCTCACAATGAGCAGTTCTTC.

This chain connects TRBV30 to TRBJ2-5; D might be TRBD2 (6 bases). Trimming pared 1 base from V and 3 bases from J, leaving 12 bases between. The CDR3 sequence is 14 residues long. The germline gives CDR1 GTSNPN, CDR2 SVGIG (reference sequence). The DNA for the CDR3 is TGTGCCTGGAGTGCCCGGGACTCTAAAGAGACCCAGTACTTC. Protein product: CAWSARDSKETQYF. Combining the CDR3 with reference TRBV30 and TRBJ2-5 gives the whole variable domain SQTIHQWPATLVQPVGSPLSLECTVEGTSNPNLYWYRQAAGRGLQLLFYSVGIGQISSEVPQNLSASRPQDRQFILSSKKLLLSDSGFYLCAWSARDSKETQYFGPGTRLLVL.

J is TRBJ2-5 and V is TRBV6-5; 10 bases line up with TRBD2. The CDR3 covers 14 residues. Germline CDR1 reads MNHEY; CDR2 reads SVGAGI. With V trimmed by 11 bases and J by 5 bases, 11 bases remained unmatched. As DNA, the CDR3 is TGTGCCGGGAGAGCGGGGGGGCAATACGAGACCCAGTACTTC. Translation gives CAGRAGGQYETQYF.

This clonotype has just a few counts. V is TRBV5-1 and J is TRBJ2-1, with 13 bases that match TRBD2. The CDR3 runs to 15 residues. The germline V gene has CDR1 SGHRS and CDR2 YFSETQ. The V and J ends lost 4 bases and 9 bases, in that order; junction bases with no gene match: 7. CDR3 DNA: TGCGCCAGCAGCGCGGAGGGACTAGCGGGAACTGAGCAGTTCTTC. It codes for CASSAEGLAGTEQFF.

V is TRBV12-3 or TRBV12-4 and J is TRBJ2-3; D gene ambiguous. Trimming removed 8 bases from V and 8 bases from J, with 11 bases in between. This CDR3 has 11 residues. CDR3 DNA sequence: TGTGCCAGCGGCCAGGACGCTACGCAGTATTTT. Encoded protein: CASGQDATQYF.

The chain has TRBV7-8 and TRBJ1-6, with D possibly TRBD1 on 6 matching bases. V lost 5 bases and J lost 5, with 16 bases in between. CDR3 length: 16 amino acids. Germline assignment: CDR1 SGHVS and CDR2 FQNEAQ. CDR3 coding DNA: TGTGCCAGCAGCCTTAAACAGGGTGGGGATAATTCACCCCTCCACTTT. Amino acid sequence: CASSLKQGGDNSPLHF.

This clonotype was observed at least ten times. The J gene is TRBJ2-7, the V gene TRBV9, with 9 bases identical to TRBD1. V was pared by 2 bases and J by 3 bases, with 6 bases of the junction left unmatched. Germline lookup yields CDR1 SGDLS and CDR2 YYNGEE. This CDR3 has 15 residues. The CDR3 spells CASSVGDREVYEQYF. The CDR3 nucleotides read TGTGCCAGCAGCGTGGGGGACAGGGAAGTCTACGAGCAGTACTTC.

There are many counts of this clonotype. This chain uses TRBV7-2 with TRBJ2-3; a possible D gene is TRBD1 (5 bases). With 4 bases removed from V and 2 bases from J, the gap between germline ends came to 16 bases. The CDR3 runs 16 residues. Germline V gene data show CDR1 as SGHTA and CDR2 as FQGNSA. The CDR3 coding sequence is TGTGCCAGCAGCTCTGACGGACATTTATCCACAGATACGCAGTATTTT. It translates to CASSSDGHLSTDTQYF.

This clonotype was detected many times. The chain uses TRBV7-2 and TRBJ2-3; tentative D call: TRBD1 (6 bases). The CDR3 length is 14 residues. The ends were cut back, 5 bases at V and 3 bases at J, with 12 bases in the middle. CDR1 is SGHTA, CDR2 FQGNSA, per germline. The CDR3 is CASSQTGATDTQYF. The DNA for the CDR3 is TGTGCCAGCAGCCAGACAGGAGCGACAGATACGCAGTATTTT.

The sample holds one count of this clonotype. The conserved closing phenylalanine or tryptophan is absent in this CDR3, likely reflecting a read error. The chain carries TRBV20-1 and TRBJ2-7; D unclear. Germline-derived CDR1 and CDR2 are DFQATT and SNEGSKA (reference sequence). CDR3 length: 14 residues. Written as DNA, the CDR3 is TGCAGTGCTCCGCGGCCAGAGAGTTCCTCCGAGCAGTACCTC. Translation gives CSAPRPESSSEQYL.

The chain combines TRBV11-2 with TRBJ1-4, with D possibly matching TRBD1 (5 bases). This CDR3 contains 19 residues. Germline CDR1 and CDR2: SGHAT and FQNNGV. V was trimmed by 4 bases and J by 3 bases, leaving 24 bases between them. CDR3 DNA sequence: TGTGCCAGCAGCTCAGTTCCCGGGGGAGGGTCCTTTGCTAATGAAAAACTGTTTTTT. Its protein is CASSSVPGGGSFANEKLFF.

This clonotype was seen many times. CDR3: CASMREDYNEQFF. The CDR3 DNA is TGTGCCAGCATGCGGGAGGACTACAATGAGCAGTTCTTC. V gene TRBV2 combines with J gene TRBJ2-1; the match to TRBD2 covers 8 bases. Germline V gives CDR1 SNHLY, CDR2 FYNNEI. There are 13 residues in the CDR3. The V and J ends lost 7 bases and 3 bases, in that order; junction bases with no gene match: 2.

Of note for this clonotype: This could be a read error, since a much larger clone is one nucleotide away. The chain is built from TRBV15 and TRBJ2-4; D may be TRBD2 (5 bases). Germline V lookup: CDR1 LNHNV, CDR2 YYDKDF (reference sequence). The CDR3 loop spans 12 amino acids. As DNA, the CDR3 is TGTGCCACCAGCGGAGATCATCGGGGTCAGTACTTC. As protein: CATSGDHRGQYF.

The V gene is TRBV29-1, the J gene TRBJ1-6, with TRBD1 identical over 10 bases. J was trimmed by 7 bases and V by 4 bases; bases with no gene match: 10. This CDR3 is built from 16 residues. Germline V CDR1 and CDR2: SQVTM, ANQGSEA. The CDR3 DNA reads as TGCAGCGTTGTTAACACCGGGACAGGGGAAAATTCACCCCTCCACTTT. It specifies CSVVNTGTGENSPLHF.

The V call is TRBV6-5, the J call TRBJ1-2; D is ambiguous. The V gene lost 4 bases and the J gene lost 2 bases, with 11 bases spanning the gap. The germline gives CDR1 MNHEY, CDR2 SVGAGI. The CDR3 is 14 amino acids. The CDR3 region has the DNA TGTGCCAGCAGTTCCATGGGCCAGAACTATGGCTACACCTTC. Its translation: CASSSMGQNYGYTF.

This chain links TRBV25-1 with TRBJ2-2; 7 bases agree with TRBD1. The germline CDR1 and CDR2 sequences are MGHDK and SYGVNS. The CDR3 length is 12 residues. The CDR3 reads CPRGGADGELFF. In nucleotides, the CDR3 is TGTCCGCGAGGGGGCGCTGACGGGGAGCTGTTTTTT. Variable domain in full (rest from reference TRBV25-1 and TRBJ2-2): EADIYQTPRYLVIGTGKKITLECSQTMGHDKMYWYQQDPGMELHLIHYSYGVNSTEKGDLSSESTVSRIRTEHFPLTLESARPSHTSQYLCPRGGADGELFFGEGSRLTVL.

The V and J genes are TRBV6-5 and TRBJ2-4, with D hard to call. The V end was cut by 6 bases, the J end by 6 bases, with 9 bases between. The CDR3 is made up of 12 amino acids. Germline values: CDR1 MNHEY, CDR2 SVGAGI. The CDR3 nucleotides read TGTGCCAGCAGCCCGAATAGAAACATTCAGTACTTC. Its translation is CASSPNRNIQYF.

This clonotype was found many times. The chain employs TRBV7-8 and TRBJ2-2; 12 bases match TRBD1. The trim removed 1 base at V and 6 bases at J, leaving 6 bases unmatched. Germline V gene data show CDR1 as SGHVS and CDR2 as FQNEAQ. The length of the CDR3 is 17 residues. CDR3 loop: CASSLVEGQGASGELFF. The CDR3 nucleotides read TGTGCCAGCAGCTTAGTTGAGGGACAGGGGGCATCCGGGGAGCTGTTTTTT.

This chain connects TRBV7-2 to TRBJ1-2; tentatively, D is TRBD1 (5 bases). This CDR3 spans 15 amino acids. Deletions cut 3 bases from V and 5 bases from J, with 16 bases between. Germline-derived CDR1 and CDR2 are SGHTA and FQGNSA. In DNA form, the CDR3 reads TGTGCCAGCAGCTTGGCCAAGGGACGTCGGTATGGCTACACCTTC. This translates into CASSLAKGRRYGYTF.

The chain joins TRBV5-8 to TRBJ1-2; D call uncertain. V was clipped by 0 bases and J by 12 bases, with 21 bases between them. Germline V CDR1 and CDR2: SGHTS, YDEGEE. The CDR3 has 15 amino acids. CDR3 protein: CASSLVGRADSGNTF. For the CDR3, the DNA is TGTGCCAGCAGCTTGGTCGGCCGGGCCGACTCTGGAAACACCTTC.

This clonotype was seen at least ten times. This chain joins TRBV4-1 and TRBJ2-1; D perhaps matches TRBD1 (6 bases). The CDR3 consists of 15 residues. Trimming removed 3 bases from V and 4 bases from J, with 13 bases in between. Germline V lookup: CDR1 MGHRA, CDR2 YSYEKL. The CDR3 region has the DNA TGCGCCAGCAGCCACGGACAGCACGCGTACAATGAGCAGTTCTTC. Residues: CASSHGQHAYNEQFF.

The sample holds one count of this clonotype. J is TRBJ2-3 and V is TRBV7-8; D perhaps matches TRBD1 (8 bases). The CDR3 consists of 13 residues. The germline gives CDR1 SGHVS, CDR2 FQNEAQ. The V and J ends lost 6 bases and 5 bases respectively, with 12 bases between them. The DNA of the CDR3 is TGTGCCAGCAGACAGGGGGGGGGAGATACGCAGTATTTT. It specifies CASRQGGGDTQYF. The whole variable domain, remainder taken from reference TRBV7-8 and TRBJ2-3, is GAGVSQSPRYKVAKRGQDVALRCDPISGHVSLFWYQQALGQGPEFLTYFQNEAQLDKSGLPSDRFFAERPEGSVSTLKIQRTQQEDSAVYLCASRQGGGDTQYFGPGTRLTVL.

This clonotype was detected ten times or more. The rearrangement links TRBV4-1 to TRBJ1-2; 10 nucleotides align to TRBD1. The length of the CDR3 is 14 residues. Germline V lookup: CDR1 MGHRA, CDR2 YSYEKL. J lost 7 bases, V lost 4 bases, and 6 bases had no gene match. The CDR3 sequence: CASSLRQGARGYTF. The CDR3 DNA sequence: TGCGCCAGCAGCCTACGACAGGGGGCGCGTGGCTACACCTTC.

The chain employs TRBV20-1 and TRBJ2-1; 14 bases map to TRBD2. CDR3 size: 18 residues. From germline, CDR1 is DFQATT and CDR2 SNEGSKA (reference sequence). V lost 5 bases to trimming and J lost 0 bases; unmatched junction nucleotides: 9. The CDR3 loop is CSAEAGTSGGISYNEQFF. The CDR3 DNA sequence: TGCAGTGCTGAGGCCGGGACTAGCGGGGGTATCTCCTACAATGAGCAGTTCTTC.

This chain joins TRBV20-1 and TRBJ1-1, with 8 bases identical to TRBD1. The CDR3 length is 13 residues. Germline V gives CDR1 DFQATT, CDR2 SNEGSKA (reference sequence). Unmatched junction bases numbered 6, after V lost 4 bases and J lost 5 bases. The CDR3 region has the DNA TGCAGTGCTAAGCAGGGGGCTTGGACTGAAGCTTTCTTT. It yields the protein CSAKQGAWTEAFF.

V usage is TRBV6-1 and J usage is TRBJ2-3; TRBD2 might be the D (6 bases). The CDR3 spans 16 residues. Trimming stripped 6 bases from V and 1 base from J, with 17 bases between. Looked up from germline, CDR1 is MNHNS and CDR2 is SASEGT. CDR3: CASRRGGLMGTDTQYF. The CDR3 DNA reads TGTGCCAGCAGGCGAGGAGGGCTAATGGGCACAGATACGCAGTATTTT.

The V call is TRBV24-1, the J call TRBJ2-2; TRBD2 aligns across 13 bases. Germline CDR1 reads KGHDR; CDR2 reads SFDVKD. V shed 9 bases and J 4 bases; nucleotides not matched to a gene: 4. This CDR3 is 15 amino acids long. The DNA of the CDR3 is TGTGCCACCGCCCGGACTAGCGGGGGCACCGGGGAGCTGTTTTTT. This encodes CATARTSGGTGELFF.

This clonotype was detected ten times or more. A junction end diverges from the germline sequence, so it may reflect a read error. The V and J genes are TRBV5-1 and TRBJ2-1, with 10 bases aligning to TRBD2. The germline V gene has CDR1 SGHRS and CDR2 YFSETQ. The CDR3 length is 16 residues. The CDR3 region is CASSLWASGSYSEQFF. DNA for the CDR3: TGCGCCAGCAGCTTATGGGCTAGCGGGAGCTACAGTGAGCAGTTCTTC.

This clonotype was counted ten times or more. V is TRBV12-3 or TRBV12-4 and J is TRBJ1-3, with D uncertain. Trimming removed 6 bases from V and 3 bases from J, with 12 bases in between. CDR3 length equals 14 residues. The DNA of the CDR3 is TGTGCCAGCAGCGCCCAGGCGGGTGGAAACACCATATATTTT. Its translation: CASSAQAGGNTIYF.

This clonotype has ten or more counts. One end of the junction fails to match germline, which may point to a read error. J is TRBJ2-5 and V is TRBV18; TRBD1 agrees at 7 bases. Germline assignment: CDR1 KGHSH and CDR2 LQKENI. The CDR3 runs to 13 residues. The CDR3 sequence is CASSRGQQETQYF. The CDR3 bases are TGCGCCAGCAGCCGGGGACAGCAAGAGACCCAGTACTTC. The full variable domain, completed using reference TRBV18 and TRBJ2-5, is NAGVMQNPRHLVRRRGQEARLRCSPMKGHSHVYWYRQLPEEGLKFMVYLQKENIIDESGMPKERFSAEFPKEGPSILRIQQVVRGDSAAYFCASSRGQQETQYFGPGTRLLVL.